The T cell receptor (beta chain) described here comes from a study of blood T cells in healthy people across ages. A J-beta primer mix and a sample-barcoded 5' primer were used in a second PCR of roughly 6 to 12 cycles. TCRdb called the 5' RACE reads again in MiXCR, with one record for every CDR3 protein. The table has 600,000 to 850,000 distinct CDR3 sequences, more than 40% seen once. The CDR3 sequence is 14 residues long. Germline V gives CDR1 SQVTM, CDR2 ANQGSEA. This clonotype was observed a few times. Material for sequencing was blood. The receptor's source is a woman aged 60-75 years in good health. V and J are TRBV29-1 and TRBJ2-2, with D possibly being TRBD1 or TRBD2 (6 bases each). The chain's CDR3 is CPPHGSGATGELFF. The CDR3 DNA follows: TGCCCCCCCCACGGGTCGGGGGCCACCGGGGAGCTGTTTTTT.